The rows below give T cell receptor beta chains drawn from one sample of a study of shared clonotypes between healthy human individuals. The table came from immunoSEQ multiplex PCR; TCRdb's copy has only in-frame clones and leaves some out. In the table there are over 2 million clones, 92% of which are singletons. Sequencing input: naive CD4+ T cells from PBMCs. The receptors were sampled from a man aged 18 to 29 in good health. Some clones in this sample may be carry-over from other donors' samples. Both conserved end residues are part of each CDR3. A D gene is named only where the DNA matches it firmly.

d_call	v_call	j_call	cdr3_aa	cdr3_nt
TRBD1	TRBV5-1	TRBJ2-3	CASSSQGASDTQYF	TGCGCCAGCAGCTCCCAGGGGGCGTCAGATACGCAGTATTTT
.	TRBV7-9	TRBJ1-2	CASSLYPGNYGYTF	TGTGCCAGCAGCTTATACCCAGGGAACTATGGCTACACCTTC
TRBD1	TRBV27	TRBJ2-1	CASSLDRANYNEQFF	TGTGCCAGCAGCCTTGACAGGGCTAACTACAATGAGCAGTTCTTC
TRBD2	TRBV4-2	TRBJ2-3	CASSRGLAVTDTQYF	TGTGCCAGCAGCCGCGGACTAGCCGTGACAGATACGCAGTATTTT
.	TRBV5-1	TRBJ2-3	CASSFQELSTDTQYF	TGCGCCAGCAGCTTTCAGGAGCTAAGCACAGATACGCAGTATTTT
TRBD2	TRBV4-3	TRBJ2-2	CASSQDLGREGLAGELFF	TGCGCCAGCAGCCAAGATCTCGGGCGGGAGGGCCTCGCCGGGGAGCTGTTTTTT
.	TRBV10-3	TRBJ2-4	CAIGPWGEAKNIQYF	TGTGCCATCGGGCCCTGGGGGGAGGCCAAAAACATTCAGTACTTC
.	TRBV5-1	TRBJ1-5	CASSLEGGDQPQHF	TGCGCCAGCAGCTTGGAGGGGGGCGATCAGCCCCAGCATTTT
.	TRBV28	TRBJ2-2	CASSFYTGIRGELFF	TGTGCCAGCAGTTTCTACACAGGGATTCGCGGGGAGCTGTTTTTT
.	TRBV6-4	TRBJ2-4	CASSDEVGSFVQYF	TGTGCCAGCAGTGATGAGGTTGGCAGTTTCGTTCAGTACTTC
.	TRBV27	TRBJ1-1	CASSPLEMNTEAFF	TGTGCCAGCAGCCCCCTGGAGATGAACACTGAAGCTTTCTTT
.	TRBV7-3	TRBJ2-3	CASSRTGPDTQYF	TGTGCCAGCAGCCGAACTGGGCCAGATACGCAGTATTTT
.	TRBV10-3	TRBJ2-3	CAISVTGTPSTDTQYF	TGTGCCATCAGCGTTACAGGCACCCCTAGCACAGATACGCAGTATTTT
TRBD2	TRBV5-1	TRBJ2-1	CASSLTLVASGRYNEQFF	TGCGCCAGCAGCTTGACTTTGGTGGCTAGCGGGAGGTACAATGAGCAGTTCTTC
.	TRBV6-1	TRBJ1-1	CASSARGNTEAFF	TGTGCCAGCAGTGCTAGGGGGAACACTGAAGCTTTCTTT
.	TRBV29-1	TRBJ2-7	CSSVGDGDEQYF	TGCAGTTCGGTGGGGGACGGGGACGAGCAGTACTTC
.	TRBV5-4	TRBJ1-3	CASSRTLNSGNTIYF	TGTGCCAGCAGCCGGACCTTGAACTCTGGAAACACCATATATTTT
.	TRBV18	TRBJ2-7	CASSPQGGYEQYF	TGTGCCAGCTCACCACAGGGGGGGTACGAGCAGTACTTC
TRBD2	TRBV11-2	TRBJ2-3	CASSLVASGRSDTQYF	TGTGCCAGCAGCTTAGTGGCTAGCGGGAGGTCAGATACGCAGTATTTT
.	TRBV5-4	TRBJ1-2	CASSLGLGYTF	TGTGCCAGCAGCTTGGGACTCGGCTACACCTTC
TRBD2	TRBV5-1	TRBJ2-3	CASTSGGPTDTQYF	TGCGCCAGCACATCGGGGGGGCCCACAGATACGCAGTATTTT
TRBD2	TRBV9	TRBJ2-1	CASSSGGLAGVGEQFF	TGTGCCAGCAGCTCAGGGGGTCTAGCGGGAGTCGGGGAGCAGTTCTTC